This TCR beta chain derives from a study of T cell repertoires in cytomegalovirus infection (dated by TCRdb to the late 2010s). Study-level background: The HLA type of each donor mattered for the analysis, because public TCR beta signatures pointed to carriage of CMV infection along with the matching HLA type.

The sample holds a few counts of this clonotype. Its antigen is still unknown. Base qualities are missing; no much larger clone stands one base away. CDR1 is given as SNHLY and CDR2 as FYNNEI, both from the germline V gene. The CDR3, cysteine through phenylalanine, is 15 amino acids long. Only the CDR3 region is kept as DNA, spanning 45 bases read in frame from base 1. Trimming costs V 5 bases and J 5 bases, and their ends lie 16 bases apart. Sequencing instrument: Illumina HiSeq 1500. TCRdb ran its own pipeline on the public reads, namely fastp trimming at Q25 and MiXCR clone calling, and kept in-frame beta chains. A single entry per CDR3 protein holds the most common genes and DNA from its merged rows. The sample table holds about 400,000 distinct CDR3 sequences, of which approximately 18% were seen once. Around 10% of the sample is taken by the ten largest. Overall results and qualifications from the work: In the ex vivo response, HLA-C-restricted CMV-specific TCR beta clonotypes were dominant, and in two of eight donors the single most frequent clonotype came from this HLA-C-restricted group. Cumulative frequency of public TCR beta family members discriminated carriers of CMV infection plus the relevant HLA type in this cohort and an independent 352-donor cohort.

The sequencing input was PBMCs. The TCR originated in a human donor in good health (CMV status not recorded). Some clones in this sample may be carry-over from other donors' samples. The chain links TRBV2 with TRBJ2-1; 5 matching bases give a weak D call of TRBD1. The CDR3 amino acid sequence is: CASSSRARGNNEQFF. At the DNA level, the sequence is TGTGCCAGCAGTAGCAGGGCTAGGGGAAACAATGAGCAGTTCTTC. Extended through the reference TRBV2 and TRBJ2-1 proteins, this CDR3 yields the full variable domain: EPEVTQTPSHQVTQMGQEVILRCVPISNHLYFYWYRQILGQKVEFLVSFYNNEISEKSEIFDDQFSVERPDGSNFTLKIRSTKLEDSAMYFCASSSRARGNNEQFFGPGTRLTVL.